This T cell receptor beta chain was sequenced for a study of blood T cell repertoires in COVID-19. About the research overall: Spain, Italy and the United States supplied samples that represented acute and convalescent COVID-19. Sources were T cells, B-cell-depleted T cells, or PBMCs; the material itself was cDNA or gDNA.

Categorization into cohorts depended on clinical history that participants reported. As originally analysed: Estimation of nucleated cell counts was performed using reference gene primer amplification. Profiled with immunoSEQ multiplex PCR; TCRdb holds only in-frame clones, not every one. V and J calls and clone size come straight from that table; D and trimming were deduced from the DNA. The sample lists approximately 300,000 clones, around 86% seen once, with approximately 2.4% in the top ten. This sequence originates from a woman aged 18 to 35 who had recovered from COVID-19. The specimen was PBMCs or T cells enriched from blood (not recorded which).

The CDR3: CASSPGLAGVTDTQYF. For the CDR3, the DNA is TGCGCCAGCAGCCCCGGACTAGCGGGGGTCACAGATACGCAGTATTTT. This rearrangement joins TRBV5-1 to TRBJ2-3; 13 nucleotides agree with TRBD2. The germline V gene encodes CDR1 SGHRS and CDR2 YFSETQ. This CDR3 contains 16 residues. V was pared by 4 bases and J by 2 bases, with 4 bases of the junction left unmatched.